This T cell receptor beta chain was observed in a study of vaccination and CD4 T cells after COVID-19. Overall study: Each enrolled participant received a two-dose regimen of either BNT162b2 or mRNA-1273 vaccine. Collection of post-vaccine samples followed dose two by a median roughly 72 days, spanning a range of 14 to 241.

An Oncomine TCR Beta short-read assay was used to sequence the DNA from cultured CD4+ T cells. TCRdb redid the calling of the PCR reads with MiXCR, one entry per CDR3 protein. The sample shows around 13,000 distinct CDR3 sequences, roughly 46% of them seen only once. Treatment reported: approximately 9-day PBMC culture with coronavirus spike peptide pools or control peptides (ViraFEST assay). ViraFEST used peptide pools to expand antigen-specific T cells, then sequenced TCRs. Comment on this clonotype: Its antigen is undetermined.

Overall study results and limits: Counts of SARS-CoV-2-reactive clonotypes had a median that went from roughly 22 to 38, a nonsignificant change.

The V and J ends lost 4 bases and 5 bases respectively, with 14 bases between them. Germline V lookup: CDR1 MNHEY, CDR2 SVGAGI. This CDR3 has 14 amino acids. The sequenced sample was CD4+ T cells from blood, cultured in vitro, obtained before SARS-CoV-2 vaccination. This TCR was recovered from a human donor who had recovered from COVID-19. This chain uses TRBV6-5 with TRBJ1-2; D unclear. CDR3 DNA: TGTGCCAGCAGTTCGCTACAGCGCTCTTATGGCTACACCTTC. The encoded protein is CASSSLQRSYGYTF.